Below are 12 T cell receptor beta chains sequenced from a single sample in a study of blood T cell repertoires in COVID-19. Produced via immunoSEQ multiplex PCR; TCRdb's table is partial and in-frame only. The data contain approximately 120,000 clones, 60% to 80% of them singletons. The sequenced sample consisted of peripheral blood. Every receptor here comes from a man aged 55 to 70 with acute or convalescent COVID-19.

This chain links TRBV6-5 with TRBJ1-6; 7 nucleotides line up with TRBD1. With 2 bases clipped from V and 9 bases from J, the junction kept 4 bases outside the gene matches. Germline loops: CDR1 MNHEY, CDR2 SVGAGI. The CDR3 contains 14 residues. CDR3 nucleotides: TGTGCCAGCAGTTACCTACAGGGGAGTTCACCCCTCCACTTT. This translates into CASSYLQGSSPLHF.

J is TRBJ2-1 and V is TRBV11-2; 8 nucleotides match TRBD2. Losses at the gene ends were 5 bases for V and 9 bases for J; bases not matched to a gene: 12. There are 15 residues in the CDR3. Germline loops: CDR1 SGHAT, CDR2 FQNNGV. The CDR3 bases are TGTGCCAGCAGCCCCGATGGTGGGACTAGGCGTGAGCAGTTCTTC. It codes for CASSPDGGTRREQFF.

This clone was recorded once. CDR3 residues: CASSSGTTGYTF. CDR3 DNA sequence: TGTGCCAGCAGCTCCGGGACAACGGGCTACACCTTC. The gene calls are TRBV12-3 or TRBV12-4 and TRBJ1-2; TRBD1 is a possible D gene (6 bases). This CDR3 has 12 residues. With 6 bases removed from V and 8 bases from J, the gap between germline ends came to 13 bases.

The sample holds a few counts of this clone. The V call is TRBV2, the J call TRBJ1-5; 12 bases agree with TRBD1. The CDR3 consists of 18 residues. V gave up 8 bases and J gave up 0 bases; unmatched junction bases: 11. Germline V gives CDR1 SNHLY, CDR2 FYNNEI. The DNA for the CDR3 is TGTGCCAGCCGGGGGACGGGACAGGGGGCGGGTAGCAATCAGCCCCAGCATTTT. This sequence encodes CASRGTGQGAGSNQPQHF. Full variable domain (rest looked up from reference TRBV2 and TRBJ1-5): EPEVTQTPSHQVTQMGQEVILRCVPISNHLYFYWYRQILGQKVEFLVSFYNNEISEKSEIFDDQFSVERPDGSNFTLKIRSTKLEDSAMYFCASRGTGQGAGSNQPQHFGDGTRLSIL.

This clone was seen just once. This chain uses TRBV2 with TRBJ1-1; a possible D gene is TRBD1 (6 bases). Germline assignment: CDR1 SNHLY and CDR2 FYNNEI. V was clipped by 5 bases and J by 6 bases, with 13 bases between them. This CDR3 has 13 residues. The CDR3 protein is CASSFTGRAEAFF. CDR3 in DNA: TGTGCCAGCAGTTTTACAGGGAGGGCTGAAGCTTTCTTT.

V gene TRBV19 combines with J gene TRBJ2-1, with D possibly TRBD2 on 6 matching bases. The CDR3 loop spans 18 amino acids. With 10 bases removed from V and 0 bases from J, the gap between germline ends came to 25 bases. Germline V gene data show CDR1 as LNHDA and CDR2 as SQIVND (reference sequence). The CDR3 protein is CAIQAYGTGGSSYNEQFF. DNA for the CDR3: TGTGCCATCCAGGCGTACGGGACTGGAGGTAGCTCCTACAATGAGCAGTTCTTC.

A single count supports this clone. CDR3 sequence (DNA): TGTGCCAGCAGTCCCGGGACTAGCGGGCCGGATACGCAGTATTTT. This gives the protein CASSPGTSGPDTQYF. This chain links TRBV28 with TRBJ2-3, with 12 bases matching TRBD2. The CDR3 is made up of 15 amino acids. CDR1 is MDHEN, CDR2 SYDVKM, per germline. V lost 5 bases to trimming and J lost 6 bases; unmatched junction nucleotides: 6.

The rearrangement joins TRBV10-1 to TRBJ1-2; D ambiguous. Germline V lookup: CDR1 WNHNN, CDR2 SYGVQD (reference sequence). Trimming pared 7 bases from V and 4 bases from J, leaving 16 bases between. The CDR3 loop spans 14 amino acids. CDR3 protein: CASNRKTKGYGYTF. The DNA of the CDR3 is TGCGCCAGCAACAGAAAGACTAAGGGCTATGGCTACACCTTC.

The chain couples TRBV19 to TRBJ1-1; possible D gene TRBD1, 5 bases. Germline CDR1 and CDR2: LNHDA and SQIVND (reference sequence). The V gene lost 6 bases and the J gene lost 5 bases, with 19 bases spanning the gap. This CDR3 spans 15 amino acids. CDR3 protein: CASSAGRGRATEAFF. The DNA for the CDR3 is TGTGCCAGTAGCGCCGGGAGGGGAAGGGCGACTGAAGCTTTCTTT. Filled out from reference TRBV19 and TRBJ1-1, the complete variable domain reads DGGITQSPKYLFRKEGQNVTLSCEQNLNHDAMYWYRQDPGQGLRLIYYSQIVNDFQKGDIAEGYSVSREKKESFPLTVTSAQKNPTAFYLCASSAGRGRATEAFFGQGTRLTVV.

The chain links TRBV11-3 to TRBJ2-3, with D perhaps TRBD2 (6 bases). CDR1 and CDR2 from the germline V gene are SGHNT and YENEEA. Trimming pared 3 bases from V and 0 bases from J, leaving 7 bases between. The CDR3 contains 14 residues. The CDR3 spells CASSFSGSTDTQYF. Written as DNA, the CDR3 is TGTGCCAGCAGCTTTAGCGGTAGCACAGATACGCAGTATTTT.

V usage is TRBV30 and J usage is TRBJ1-2; TRBD1 agrees at 7 bases. Germline CDR1 is GTSNPN and CDR2 is SVGIG (reference sequence). This CDR3 has 13 residues. V gave up 8 bases and J gave up 0 bases; unmatched junction bases: 6. CDR3 region: CAERDRANYGYTF. In DNA, the CDR3 is TGTGCCGAACGAGACAGGGCTAACTATGGCTACACCTTC.

V gene TRBV6-1 combines with J gene TRBJ2-7; 8 bases are shared with TRBD2. Germline values: CDR1 MNHNS, CDR2 SASEGT. This CDR3 comprises 16 residues. V lost 2 bases to trimming and J lost 6 bases; unmatched junction nucleotides: 12. The CDR3 region has the DNA TGTGCCAGCAGTGAACGGGCGGGCGGGAGGATTTTCGAGCAGTACTTC. Translating it yields CASSERAGGRIFEQYF.